This section outlines one TCR beta chain sequence together with its context. The antigen is unknown. This sample is part of a study of T cells after yellow fever vaccination. General study findings and limits: The booster saw the reappearance of most primary-vaccination clones (about 95% CD4, 70% to 90% CD8). A small share of clonotypes appeared in both CD4 and CD8 compartments.

Template-switching 5'RACE yielded the TCR cDNA; a universal primer site and UMIs were added in the process. TCRdb used MiXCR to reprocess the 5' RACE reads, holding one entry per CDR3 protein. The sample consists of hundreds of thousands of distinct CDR3 sequences, 10% to 15% of them appearing once. CDR1 is SEHNR, CDR2 FQNEAQ, per germline (reference sequence). CDR3 length: 16 amino acids. Trimming left V 2 bases short and J 1 base short, with 14 bases between. The origin of this receptor is a man aged 30 to 45 who received the YFV17D yellow fever vaccine. The starting material was PBMCs, obtained on the day of the yellow fever booster vaccination. V gene TRBV7-9 combines with J gene TRBJ2-5; D is ambiguous. CDR3 DNA: TGTGCCAGCAGCTTAAGTCAGGCGGCCTTCCAAGAGACCCAGTACTTC. Residues: CASSLSQAAFQETQYF.